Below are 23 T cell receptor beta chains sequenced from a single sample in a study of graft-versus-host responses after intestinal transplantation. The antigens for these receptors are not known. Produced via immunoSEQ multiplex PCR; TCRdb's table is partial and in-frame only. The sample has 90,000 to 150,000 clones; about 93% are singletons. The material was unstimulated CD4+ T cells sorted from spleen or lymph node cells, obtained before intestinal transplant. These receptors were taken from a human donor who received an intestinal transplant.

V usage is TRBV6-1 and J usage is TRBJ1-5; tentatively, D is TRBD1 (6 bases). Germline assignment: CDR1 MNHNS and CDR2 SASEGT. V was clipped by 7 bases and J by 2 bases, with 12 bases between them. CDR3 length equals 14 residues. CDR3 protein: CASKSRGGNQPQHF. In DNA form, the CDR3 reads TGTGCCAGCAAAAGCAGGGGCGGCAATCAGCCCCAGCATTTT.

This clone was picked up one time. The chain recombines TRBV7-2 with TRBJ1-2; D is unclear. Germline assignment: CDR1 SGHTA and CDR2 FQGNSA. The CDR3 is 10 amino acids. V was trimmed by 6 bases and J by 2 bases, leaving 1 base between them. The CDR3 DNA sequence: TGTGCCAGCAGAAACTATGGCTACACCTTC. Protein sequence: CASRNYGYTF.

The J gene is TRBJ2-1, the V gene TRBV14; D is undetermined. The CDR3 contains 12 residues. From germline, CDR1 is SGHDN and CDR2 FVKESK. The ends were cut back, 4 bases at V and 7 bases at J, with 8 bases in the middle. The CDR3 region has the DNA TGTGCCAGCAGCCCTCATGCAAATGAGCAGTTCTTC. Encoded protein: CASSPHANEQFF.

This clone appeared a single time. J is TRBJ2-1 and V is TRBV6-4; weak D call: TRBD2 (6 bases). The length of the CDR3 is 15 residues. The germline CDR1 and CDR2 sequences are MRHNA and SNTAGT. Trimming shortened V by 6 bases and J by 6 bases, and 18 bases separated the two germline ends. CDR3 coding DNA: TGTGCCAGCAGCAAATTTTCCGGGACTTTCAATGAGCAGTTCTTC. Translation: CASSKFSGTFNEQFF.

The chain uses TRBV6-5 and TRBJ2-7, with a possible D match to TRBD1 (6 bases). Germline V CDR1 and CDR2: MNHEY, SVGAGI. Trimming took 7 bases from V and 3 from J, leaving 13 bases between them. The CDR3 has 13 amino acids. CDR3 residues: CASIDGQFYEQYF. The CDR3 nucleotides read TGTGCCAGCATCGACGGACAGTTCTACGAGCAGTACTTC.

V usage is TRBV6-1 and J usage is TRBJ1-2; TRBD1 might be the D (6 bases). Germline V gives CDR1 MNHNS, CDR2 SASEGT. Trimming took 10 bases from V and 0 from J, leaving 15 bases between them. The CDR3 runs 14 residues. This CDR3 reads CATRRQEPNYGYTF. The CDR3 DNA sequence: TGTGCCACCCGGAGACAGGAGCCTAACTATGGCTACACCTTC.

CDR3 region: CASSAAGGKKFF. CDR3 coding DNA: TGCGCCAGCAGCGCCGCGGGAGGTAAGAAGTTCTTC. The genes are TRBV10-1 and TRBJ2-1, with TRBD2 matching 8 bases. Germline V gene lookup returns CDR1 WNHNN and CDR2 SYGVQD (reference sequence). The CDR3 is 12 residues long. The V segment lost 6 bases and the J segment 14 bases; nucleotides outside the gene matches: 9.

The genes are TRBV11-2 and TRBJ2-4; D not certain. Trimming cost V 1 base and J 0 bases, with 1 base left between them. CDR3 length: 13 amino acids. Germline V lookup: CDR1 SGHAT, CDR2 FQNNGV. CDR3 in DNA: TGTGCCAGCAGCTTAGTAGCCAAAAACATTCAGTACTTC. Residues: CASSLVAKNIQYF.

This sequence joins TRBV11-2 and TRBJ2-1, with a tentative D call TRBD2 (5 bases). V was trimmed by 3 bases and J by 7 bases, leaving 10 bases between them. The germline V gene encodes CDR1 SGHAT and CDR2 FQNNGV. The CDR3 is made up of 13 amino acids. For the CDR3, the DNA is TGTGCCAGCAGCTTGTCACCGGGAAATGAGCAGTTCTTC. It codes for CASSLSPGNEQFF.

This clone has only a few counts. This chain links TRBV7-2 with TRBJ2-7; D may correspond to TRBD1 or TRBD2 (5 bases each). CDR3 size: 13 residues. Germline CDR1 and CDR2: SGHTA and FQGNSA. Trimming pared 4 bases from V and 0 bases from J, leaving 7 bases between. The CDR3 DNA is TGTGCCAGCAGCTGGGGGATCTCCTACGAGCAGTACTTC. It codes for CASSWGISYEQYF.

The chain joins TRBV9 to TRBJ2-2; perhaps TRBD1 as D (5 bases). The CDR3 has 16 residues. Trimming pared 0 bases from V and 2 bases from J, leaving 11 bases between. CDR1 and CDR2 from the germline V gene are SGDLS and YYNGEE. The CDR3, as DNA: TGTGCCAGCAGCGTAGGTCCAGGGATTAACACCGGGGAGCTGTTTTTT. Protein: CASSVGPGINTGELFF.

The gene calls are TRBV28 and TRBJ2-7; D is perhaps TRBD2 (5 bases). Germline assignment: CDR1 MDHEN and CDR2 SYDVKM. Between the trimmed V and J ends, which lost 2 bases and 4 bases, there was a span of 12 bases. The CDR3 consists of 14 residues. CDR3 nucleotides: TGTGCCAGCAGTTTAGGACTGGGCGAATACGAGCAGTACTTC. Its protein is CASSLGLGEYEQYF. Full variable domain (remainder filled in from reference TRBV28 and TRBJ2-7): DVKVTQSSRYLVKRTGEKVFLECVQDMDHENMFWYRQDPGLGLRLIYFSYDVKMKEKGDIPEGYSVSREKKERFSLILESASTNQTSMYLCASSLGLGEYEQYFGPGTRLTVT.

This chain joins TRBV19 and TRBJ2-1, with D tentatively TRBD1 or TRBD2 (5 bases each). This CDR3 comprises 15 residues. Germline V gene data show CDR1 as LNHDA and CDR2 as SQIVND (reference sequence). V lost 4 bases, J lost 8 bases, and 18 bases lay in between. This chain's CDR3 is CASSTILRDADEQFF. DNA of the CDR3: TGTGCCAGTAGTACAATTCTCCGGGACGCCGATGAGCAGTTCTTC.

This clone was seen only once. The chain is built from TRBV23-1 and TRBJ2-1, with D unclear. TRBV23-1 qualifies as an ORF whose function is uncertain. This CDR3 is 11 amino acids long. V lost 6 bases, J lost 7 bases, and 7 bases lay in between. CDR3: CASSPKNEQFF. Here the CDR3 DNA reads TGCGCCAGCAGCCCTAAGAATGAGCAGTTCTTC.

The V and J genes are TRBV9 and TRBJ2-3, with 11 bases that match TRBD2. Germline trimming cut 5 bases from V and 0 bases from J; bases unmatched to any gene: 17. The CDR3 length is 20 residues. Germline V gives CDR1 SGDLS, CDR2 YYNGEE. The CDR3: CASRISSGRPWEISTDTQYF. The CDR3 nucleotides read TGTGCCAGCAGGATTTCTAGCGGGAGGCCCTGGGAGATTAGCACAGATACGCAGTATTTT. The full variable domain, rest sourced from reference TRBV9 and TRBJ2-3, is DSGVTQTPKHLITATGQRVTLRCSPRSGDLSVYWYQQSLDQGLQFLIQYYNGEERAKGNILERFSAQQFPDLHSELNLSSLELGDSALYFCASRISSGRPWEISTDTQYFGPGTRLTVL.

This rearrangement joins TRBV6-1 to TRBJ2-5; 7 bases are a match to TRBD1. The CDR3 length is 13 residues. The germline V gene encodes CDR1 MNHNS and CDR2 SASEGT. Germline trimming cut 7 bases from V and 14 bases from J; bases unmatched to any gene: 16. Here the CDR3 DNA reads TGTGCCAGCACCGAAGTAGGGACAGCTTTAAGTTACTTC. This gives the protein CASTEVGTALSYF.

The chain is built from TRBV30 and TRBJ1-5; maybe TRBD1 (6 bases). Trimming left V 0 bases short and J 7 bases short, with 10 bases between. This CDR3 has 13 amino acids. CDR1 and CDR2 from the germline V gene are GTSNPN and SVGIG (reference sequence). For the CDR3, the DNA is TGTGCCTGGAGTGTACAGGGAGCGCAGCCCCAGCATTTT. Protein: CAWSVQGAQPQHF.

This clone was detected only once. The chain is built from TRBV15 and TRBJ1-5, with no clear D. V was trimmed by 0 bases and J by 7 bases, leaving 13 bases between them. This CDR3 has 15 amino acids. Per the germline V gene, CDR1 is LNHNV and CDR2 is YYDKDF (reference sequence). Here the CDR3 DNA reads TGTGCCACCAGCAGAGATCGGACCTTCGGGCAGCCCCAGCATTTT. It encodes CATSRDRTFGQPQHF.

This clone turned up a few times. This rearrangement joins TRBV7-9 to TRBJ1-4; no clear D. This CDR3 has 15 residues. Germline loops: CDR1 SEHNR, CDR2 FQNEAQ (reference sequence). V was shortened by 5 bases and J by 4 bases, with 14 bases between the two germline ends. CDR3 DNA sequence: TGTGCCAGCAGCGAAGATTGGGCGGGTAATGAAAAACTGTTTTTT. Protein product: CASSEDWAGNEKLFF.

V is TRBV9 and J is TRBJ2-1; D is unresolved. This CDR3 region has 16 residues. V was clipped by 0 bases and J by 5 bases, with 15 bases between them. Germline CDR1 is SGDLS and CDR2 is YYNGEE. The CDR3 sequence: CASSVGSRKPDNEQFF. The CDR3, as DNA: TGTGCCAGCAGCGTAGGGTCGCGGAAACCAGACAATGAGCAGTTCTTC.

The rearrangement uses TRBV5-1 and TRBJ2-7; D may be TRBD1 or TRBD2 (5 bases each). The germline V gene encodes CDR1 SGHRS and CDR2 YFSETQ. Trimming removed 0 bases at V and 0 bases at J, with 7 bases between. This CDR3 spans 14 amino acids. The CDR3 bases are TGCGCCAGCAGCTTGGGTGGGGGCTCCTACGAGCAGTACTTC. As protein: CASSLGGGSYEQYF. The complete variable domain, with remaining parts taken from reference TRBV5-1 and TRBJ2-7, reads KAGVTQTPRYLIKTRGQQVTLSCSPISGHRSVSWYQQTPGQGLQFLFEYFSETQRNKGNFPGRFSGRQFSNSRSEMNVSTLELGDSALYLCASSLGGGSYEQYFGPGTRLTVT.

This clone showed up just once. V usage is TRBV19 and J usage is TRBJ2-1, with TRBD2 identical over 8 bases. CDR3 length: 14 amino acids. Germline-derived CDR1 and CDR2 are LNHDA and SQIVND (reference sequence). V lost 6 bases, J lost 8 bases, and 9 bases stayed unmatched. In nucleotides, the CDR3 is TGTGCCAGTAGGGTCCAAGCGGGAGTTTATGAGCAGTTCTTC. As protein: CASRVQAGVYEQFF. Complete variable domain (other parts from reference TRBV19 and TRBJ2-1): DGGITQSPKYLFRKEGQNVTLSCEQNLNHDAMYWYRQDPGQGLRLIYYSQIVNDFQKGDIAEGYSVSREKKESFPLTVTSAQKNPTAFYLCASRVQAGVYEQFFGPGTRLTVL.

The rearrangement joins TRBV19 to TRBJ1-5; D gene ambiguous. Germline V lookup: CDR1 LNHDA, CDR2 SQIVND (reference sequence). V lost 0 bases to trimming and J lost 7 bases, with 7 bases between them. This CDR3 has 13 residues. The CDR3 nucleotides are TGTGCCAGTAGTATAGACCGCTGGCAGCCCCAGCATTTT. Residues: CASSIDRWQPQHF.